This T cell receptor (beta chain) was obtained from a study of T cell changes during pregnancy in multiple sclerosis (dated by TCRdb to the late 2010s). Describing the broader study: Changes in the T cell repertoire over the course of pregnancy were examined in this study in women with multiple sclerosis.

V is trimmed back by 4 bases and J by 5 bases, and the junction contains 9 bases that no gene match accounts for. The CDR3 goes from the cysteine to the phenylalanine over 15 residues. Only CDR3 DNA remains: 45 bases, in frame from the first base. From the germline V gene, CDR1 is SGHRS and CDR2 is YFSETQ. On this clone: It has no known antigen specificity. No base quality information exists; no much larger clone differs at one position.

Library preparation used the immunoSEQ multiplex PCR assay. TCRdb retrieved this table from immuneACCESS and kept in-frame rearrangements only. Not all clones are present; in checked studies, unresolved V genes account for under half, and no reason is known for the remainder. In all, the sample holds 40,000 to 45,000 clones, and 85% to 90% of those were seen once. The top ten clones comprise less than 0.7% of the sample. The rearrangement joined TRBV5-1 to TRBJ2-5; 9 nucleotides in the junction match TRBD1. The material sequenced was CD4+ T cells from peripheral blood mononuclear cells, taken in the first trimester of pregnancy. The TCR originated in a female donor with multiple sclerosis, enrolled in a pregnancy study. The DNA sequence reads TGCGCCAGCAGCCCGGGACAGGGCCGCGGGGAGACCCAGTACTTC. Translation gives CASSPGQGRGETQYF.